This TCR beta chain came from a study of cytomegalovirus exposure and HLA in healthy donors. PCR amplification relied on 60 Vbeta primers (plus 13 Jbeta primers). The table came from immunoSEQ multiplex PCR; TCRdb's copy has only in-frame clones and leaves some out. The sample data list under 40,000 clones. General observations from the study: In an earlier analysis, in 620 or so donors, most V segments appeared productive either ~87% or ~30% of the time.

This CDR3 contains 20 residues. As for this clone: Its antigen is unknown.

The chain combines TRBV21-1 with TRBJ1-4; TRBD1, as called in the table, went unchecked against the DNA. TRBV21-1 is reported as a pseudogene. The source material was PBMCs. This receptor was identified in a woman between 40 and 55 years old in good health and CMV-seropositive. In DNA, the CDR3 is TGTGCCAGCAGCAGACCTGGCCCAGGGGGCGTATTTCCAACTAATGAAAAACTGTTTTTT. Translation: CASSRPGPGGVFPTNEKLFF.